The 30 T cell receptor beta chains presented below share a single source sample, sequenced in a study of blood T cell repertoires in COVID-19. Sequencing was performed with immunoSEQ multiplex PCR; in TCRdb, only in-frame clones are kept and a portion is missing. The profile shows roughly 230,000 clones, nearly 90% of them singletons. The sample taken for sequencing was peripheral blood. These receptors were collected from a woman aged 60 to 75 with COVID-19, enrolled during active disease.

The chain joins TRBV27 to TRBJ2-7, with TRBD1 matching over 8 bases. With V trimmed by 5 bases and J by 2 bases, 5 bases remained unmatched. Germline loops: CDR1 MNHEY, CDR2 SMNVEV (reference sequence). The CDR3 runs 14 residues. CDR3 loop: CASSVGQGPYEQYF. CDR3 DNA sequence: TGTGCCAGCAGTGTCGGACAGGGACCCTACGAGCAGTACTTC.

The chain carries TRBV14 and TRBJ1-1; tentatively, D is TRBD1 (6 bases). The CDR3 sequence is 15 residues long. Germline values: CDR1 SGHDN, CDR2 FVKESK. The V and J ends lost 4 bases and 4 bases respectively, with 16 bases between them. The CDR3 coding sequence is TGTGCCAGCAGCCGTGAACAGGGTGGGAGCACTGAAGCTTTCTTT. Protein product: CASSREQGGSTEAFF.

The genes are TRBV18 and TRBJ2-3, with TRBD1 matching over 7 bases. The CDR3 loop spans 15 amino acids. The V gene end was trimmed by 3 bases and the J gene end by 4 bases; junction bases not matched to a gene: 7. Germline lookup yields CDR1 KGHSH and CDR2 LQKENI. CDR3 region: CASSPQVGGADTQYF. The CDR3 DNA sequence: TGTGCCAGCTCACCTCAAGTAGGGGGCGCAGATACGCAGTATTTT.

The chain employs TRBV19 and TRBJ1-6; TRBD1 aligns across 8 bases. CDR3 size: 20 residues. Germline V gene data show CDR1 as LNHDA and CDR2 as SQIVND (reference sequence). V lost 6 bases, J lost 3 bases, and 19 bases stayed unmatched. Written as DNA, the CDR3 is TGTGCCAGTAGCATTGCGCAGGGGGCCCGCTCGTCCCACTATAATTCACCCCTCCACTTT. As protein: CASSIAQGARSSHYNSPLHF.

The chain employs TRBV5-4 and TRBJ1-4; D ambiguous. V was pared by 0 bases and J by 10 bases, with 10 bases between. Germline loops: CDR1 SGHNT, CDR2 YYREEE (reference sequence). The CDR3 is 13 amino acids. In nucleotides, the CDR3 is TGTGCCAGCAGCTTGGAAACCCACGGAAAACTGTTTTTT. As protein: CASSLETHGKLFF. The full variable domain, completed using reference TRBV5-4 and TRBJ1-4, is ETGVTQSPTHLIKTRGQQVTLRCSSQSGHNTVSWYQQALGQGPQFIFQYYREEENGRGNFPPRFSGLQFPNYSSELNVNALELDDSALYLCASSLETHGKLFFGSGTQLSVL.

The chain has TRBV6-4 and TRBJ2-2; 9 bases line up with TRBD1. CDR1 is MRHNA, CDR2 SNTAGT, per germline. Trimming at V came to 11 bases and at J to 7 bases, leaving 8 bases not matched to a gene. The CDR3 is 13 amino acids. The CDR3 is CAARQGVDGELFF. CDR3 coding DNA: TGTGCCGCCCGACAGGGGGTAGACGGGGAGCTGTTTTTT.

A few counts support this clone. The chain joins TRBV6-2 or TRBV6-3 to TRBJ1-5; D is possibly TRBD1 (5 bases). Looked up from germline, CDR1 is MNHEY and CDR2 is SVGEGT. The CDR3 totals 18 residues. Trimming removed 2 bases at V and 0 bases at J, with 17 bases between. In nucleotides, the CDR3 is TGTGCCAGCAGTTACGGGCTCGGGGGGGTCTATAGCAATCAGCCCCAGCATTTT. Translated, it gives CASSYGLGGVYSNQPQHF.

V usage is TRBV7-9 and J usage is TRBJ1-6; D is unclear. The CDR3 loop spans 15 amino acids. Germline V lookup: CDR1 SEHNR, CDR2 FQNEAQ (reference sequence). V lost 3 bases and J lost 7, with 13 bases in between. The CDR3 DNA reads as TGTGCCAGCAGCTTTGGGCAGAGGGCAAATTCACCCCTCCACTTT. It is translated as CASSFGQRANSPLHF.

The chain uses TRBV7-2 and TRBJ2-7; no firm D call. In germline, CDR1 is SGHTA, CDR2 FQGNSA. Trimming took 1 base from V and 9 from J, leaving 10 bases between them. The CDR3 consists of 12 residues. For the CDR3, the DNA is TGTGCCAGCAGCTTAGATGGAGTCGGGCAGTACTTC. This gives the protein CASSLDGVGQYF.

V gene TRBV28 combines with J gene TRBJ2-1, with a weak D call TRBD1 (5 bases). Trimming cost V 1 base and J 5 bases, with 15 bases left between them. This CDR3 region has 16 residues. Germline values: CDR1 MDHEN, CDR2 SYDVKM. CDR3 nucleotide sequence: TGTGCCAGCAGTTTATTAGGGGTCCACACACACAATGAGCAGTTCTTC. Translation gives CASSLLGVHTHNEQFF.

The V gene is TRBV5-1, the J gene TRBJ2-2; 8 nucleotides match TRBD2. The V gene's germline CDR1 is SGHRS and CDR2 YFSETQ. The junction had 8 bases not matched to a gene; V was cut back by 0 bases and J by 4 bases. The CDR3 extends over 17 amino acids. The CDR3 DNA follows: TGCGCCAGCAGCTTGGGACCGGGACTAGGGAGCACCGGGGAGCTGTTTTTT. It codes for CASSLGPGLGSTGELFF.

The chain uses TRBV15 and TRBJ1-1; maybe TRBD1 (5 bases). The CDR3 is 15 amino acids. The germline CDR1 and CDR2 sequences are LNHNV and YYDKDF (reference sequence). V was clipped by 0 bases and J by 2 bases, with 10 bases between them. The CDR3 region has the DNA TGTGCCACCAGCAGAGATATTGACAGAAACACTGAAGCTTTCTTT. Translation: CATSRDIDRNTEAFF.

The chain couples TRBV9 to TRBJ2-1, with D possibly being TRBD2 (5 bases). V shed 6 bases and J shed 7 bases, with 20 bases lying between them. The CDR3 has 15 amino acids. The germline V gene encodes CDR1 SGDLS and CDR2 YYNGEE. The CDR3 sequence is CASTPDTLPGNEQFF. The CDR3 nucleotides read TGTGCCAGCACCCCCGACACGCTCCCGGGGAATGAGCAGTTCTTC.

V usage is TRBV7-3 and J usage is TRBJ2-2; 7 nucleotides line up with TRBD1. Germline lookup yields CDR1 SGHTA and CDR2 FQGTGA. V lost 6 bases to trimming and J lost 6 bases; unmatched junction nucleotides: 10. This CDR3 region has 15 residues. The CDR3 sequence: CASRSHRGRAGELFF. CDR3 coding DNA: TGTGCCAGCAGGTCCCACAGGGGTCGAGCCGGGGAGCTGTTTTTT.

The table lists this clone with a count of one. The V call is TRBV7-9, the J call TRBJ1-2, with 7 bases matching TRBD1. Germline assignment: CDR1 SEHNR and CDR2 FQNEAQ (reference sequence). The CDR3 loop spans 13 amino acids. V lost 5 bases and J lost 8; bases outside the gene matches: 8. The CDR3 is CASSPDRVDGYTF. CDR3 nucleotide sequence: TGTGCCAGCAGCCCCGACAGGGTTGACGGCTACACCTTC.

The CDR3, as DNA: TGTGCCAGTCGAAGGGCAGGGCTGGTGAACACTGAAGCTTTCTTT. Translation gives CASRRAGLVNTEAFF. This chain connects TRBV19 to TRBJ1-1, with D possibly matching TRBD1 (5 bases). CDR1 is LNHDA and CDR2 is SQIVND in the germline V gene (reference sequence). The CDR3 extends over 15 amino acids. Deletions cut 8 bases from V and 0 bases from J, with 16 bases between.

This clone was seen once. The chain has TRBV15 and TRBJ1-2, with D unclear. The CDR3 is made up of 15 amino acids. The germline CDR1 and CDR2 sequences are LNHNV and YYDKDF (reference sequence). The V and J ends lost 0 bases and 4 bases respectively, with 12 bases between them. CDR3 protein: CATSRDFSAIYGYTF. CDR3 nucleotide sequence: TGTGCCACCAGCAGAGATTTTAGCGCGATCTATGGCTACACCTTC.

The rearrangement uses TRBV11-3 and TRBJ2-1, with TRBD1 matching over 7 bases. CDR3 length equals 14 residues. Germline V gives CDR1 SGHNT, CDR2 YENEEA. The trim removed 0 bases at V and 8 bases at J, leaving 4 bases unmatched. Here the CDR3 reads CASSLEGTGDEQFF. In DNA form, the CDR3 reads TGTGCCAGCAGCTTAGAGGGCACAGGGGATGAGCAGTTCTTC.

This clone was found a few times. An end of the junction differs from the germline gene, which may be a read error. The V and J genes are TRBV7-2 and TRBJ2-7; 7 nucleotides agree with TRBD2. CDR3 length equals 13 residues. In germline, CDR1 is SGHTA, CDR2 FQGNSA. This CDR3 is CASSSTTGGLMNF. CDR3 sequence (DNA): TGTGCCAGCAGCTCGACTACCGGGGGACTAATGAACTTC.

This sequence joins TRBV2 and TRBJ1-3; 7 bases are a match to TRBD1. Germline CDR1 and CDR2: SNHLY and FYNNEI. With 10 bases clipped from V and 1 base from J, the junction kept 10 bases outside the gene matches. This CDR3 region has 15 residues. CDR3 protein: CATYPGTASGNTIYF. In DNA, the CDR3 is TGTGCCACGTACCCCGGGACAGCTTCTGGAAACACCATATATTTT.

The DNA for the CDR3 is TGTGCCAGCAGCGCCTCCGGGACAGGGAGGTCACCCCTCCACTTT. It codes for CASSASGTGRSPLHF. The genes are TRBV9 and TRBJ1-6, with 9 bases fitting TRBD1. CDR1 is SGDLS, CDR2 YYNGEE, per germline. The CDR3 extends over 15 amino acids. Trimming removed 3 bases from V and 10 bases from J; junction bases left unmatched: 8. The full variable domain, in which reference TRBV9 and TRBJ1-6 provide the parts outside the CDR3, is DSGVTQTPKHLITATGQRVTLRCSPRSGDLSVYWYQQSLDQGLQFLIQYYNGEERAKGNILERFSAQQFPDLHSELNLSSLELGDSALYFCASSASGTGRSPLHFGNGTRLTVT.

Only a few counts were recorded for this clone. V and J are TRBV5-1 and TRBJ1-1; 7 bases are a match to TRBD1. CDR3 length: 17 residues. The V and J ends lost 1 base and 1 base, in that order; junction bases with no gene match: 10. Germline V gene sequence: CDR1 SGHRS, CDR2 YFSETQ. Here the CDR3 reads CASSLPSPGQTNTEAFF. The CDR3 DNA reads TGCGCCAGCAGCTTGCCCTCACCGGGACAGACGAACACTGAAGCTTTCTTT.

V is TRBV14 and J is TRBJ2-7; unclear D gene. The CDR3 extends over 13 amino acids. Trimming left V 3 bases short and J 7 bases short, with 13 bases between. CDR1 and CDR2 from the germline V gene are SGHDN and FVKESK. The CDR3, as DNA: TGTGCCAGCAGCCACCCCCCTACCATAGAGCAGTACTTC. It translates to CASSHPPTIEQYF.

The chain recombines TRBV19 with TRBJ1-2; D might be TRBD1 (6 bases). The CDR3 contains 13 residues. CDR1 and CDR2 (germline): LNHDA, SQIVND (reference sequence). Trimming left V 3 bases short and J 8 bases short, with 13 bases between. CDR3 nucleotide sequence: TGTGCCAGTAGTATTACAGGGATTCGAGGCTACACCTTC. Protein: CASSITGIRGYTF.

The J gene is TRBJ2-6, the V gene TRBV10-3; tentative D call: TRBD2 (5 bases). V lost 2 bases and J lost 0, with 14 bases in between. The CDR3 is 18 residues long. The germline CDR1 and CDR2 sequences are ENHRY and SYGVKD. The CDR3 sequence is CAISEEGLKSSGANVLTF. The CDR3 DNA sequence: TGTGCCATCAGTGAGGAGGGTCTAAAAAGCTCTGGGGCCAACGTCCTGACTTTC.

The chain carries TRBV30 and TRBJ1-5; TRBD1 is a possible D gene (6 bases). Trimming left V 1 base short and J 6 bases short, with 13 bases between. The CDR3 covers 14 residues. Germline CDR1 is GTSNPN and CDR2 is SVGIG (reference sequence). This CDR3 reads CAWSAGTYSQPQHF. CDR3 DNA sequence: TGTGCCTGGAGTGCCGGGACATACAGTCAGCCCCAGCATTTT.

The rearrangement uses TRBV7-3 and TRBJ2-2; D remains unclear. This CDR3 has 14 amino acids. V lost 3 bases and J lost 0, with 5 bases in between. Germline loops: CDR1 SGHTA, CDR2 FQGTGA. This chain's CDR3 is CASSFFPNTGELFF. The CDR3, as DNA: TGTGCCAGCAGCTTCTTCCCGAACACCGGGGAGCTGTTTTTT. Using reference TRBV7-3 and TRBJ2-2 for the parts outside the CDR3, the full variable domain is GAGVSQTPSNKVTEKGKYVELRCDPISGHTALYWYRQSLGQGPEFLIYFQGTGAADDSGLPNDRFFAVRPEGSVSTLKIQRTERGDSAVYLCASSFFPNTGELFFGEGSRLTVL.

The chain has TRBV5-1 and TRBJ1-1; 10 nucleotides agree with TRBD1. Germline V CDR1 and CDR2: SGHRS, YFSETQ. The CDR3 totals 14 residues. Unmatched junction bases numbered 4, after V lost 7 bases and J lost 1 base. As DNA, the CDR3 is TGCGCCAGCTCCTGGGACAGGGGGAACACTGAAGCTTTCTTT. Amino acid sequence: CASSWDRGNTEAFF.

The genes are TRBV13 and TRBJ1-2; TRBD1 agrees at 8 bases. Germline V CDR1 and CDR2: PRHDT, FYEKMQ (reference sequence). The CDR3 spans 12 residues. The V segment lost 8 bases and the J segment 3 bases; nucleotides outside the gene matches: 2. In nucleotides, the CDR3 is TGTGCCAGCGGACAGGGCCACTATGGCTACACCTTC. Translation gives CASGQGHYGYTF.

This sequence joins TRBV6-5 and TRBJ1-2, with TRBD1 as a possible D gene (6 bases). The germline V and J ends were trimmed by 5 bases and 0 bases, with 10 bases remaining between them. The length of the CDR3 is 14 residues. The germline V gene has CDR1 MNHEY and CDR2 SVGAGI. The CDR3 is CASSRTDSNYGYTF. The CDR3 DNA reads TGTGCCAGCAGTCGGACAGATTCTAACTATGGCTACACCTTC.